These 19 T cell receptor beta chains originate from one sample sequenced in a study of shared T cell receptors in the human thymus. Only in-frame clones appear in the TCRdb table, and some are missing; sequencing was by immunoSEQ multiplex PCR. The data show hundreds of thousands of clones, roughly 90% seen once. These data were also filed under a second study, of human thymus T cells.

Sequenced material: thymocytes. These receptors were collected from a boy under two years old with a congenital heart defect.

The V and J genes are TRBV2 and TRBJ2-7; 14 bases match TRBD2. CDR1 and CDR2 from the germline V gene are SNHLY and FYNNEI. Trimming took 1 base from V and 4 from J; bases not matched to a gene: 12. There are 19 residues in the CDR3. CDR3 DNA sequence: TGTGCCAGCAGTGAAGATCAAGCCCCGGGACTAGCGGGGGTGTACGAGCAGTACTTC. Translated, it gives CASSEDQAPGLAGVYEQYF. The whole variable domain, remainder taken from reference TRBV2 and TRBJ2-7, is EPEVTQTPSHQVTQMGQEVILRCVPISNHLYFYWYRQILGQKVEFLVSFYNNEISEKSEIFDDQFSVERPDGSNFTLKIRSTKLEDSAMYFCASSEDQAPGLAGVYEQYFGPGTRLTVT.

This chain connects TRBV4-3 to TRBJ2-5, with D perhaps TRBD1 (5 bases). Trimming stripped 2 bases from V and 2 bases from J, with 15 bases between. The CDR3 has 16 residues. The germline V gene has CDR1 LGHNA and CDR2 YSLEER. CDR3 amino acids: CASSQWSSGRQETQYF. In DNA, the CDR3 is TGCGCCAGCAGCCAATGGTCGTCAGGGCGACAAGAGACCCAGTACTTC.

The V call is TRBV29-1, the J call TRBJ1-4; TRBD1 is a possible D gene (5 bases). The germline CDR1 and CDR2 sequences are SQVTM and ANQGSEA. The CDR3 has 12 residues. With 5 bases removed from V and 7 bases from J, the gap between germline ends came to 11 bases. The chain's CDR3 is CSVRGMGEKLFF. For the CDR3, the DNA is TGCAGCGTTCGGGGGATGGGTGAAAAACTGTTTTTT.

CDR3 nucleotides: TGTGCCAGCAGTCGCCTGACAGGGACCTACGAGCAGTACTTC. Encoded protein: CASSRLTGTYEQYF. This chain uses TRBV2 with TRBJ2-7, with 7 bases matching TRBD1. This CDR3 spans 14 amino acids. V lost 5 bases and J lost 2; bases outside the gene matches: 6. The germline V gene encodes CDR1 SNHLY and CDR2 FYNNEI.

This chain joins TRBV5-4 and TRBJ1-6, with 9 nucleotides matching TRBD1. The germline V gene encodes CDR1 SGHNT and CDR2 YYREEE (reference sequence). The CDR3 runs to 14 residues. The V segment lost 0 bases and the J segment 9 bases; nucleotides outside the gene matches: 1. The CDR3 spells CASSLDRGRSPLHF. In DNA form, the CDR3 reads TGTGCCAGCAGCTTGGACAGGGGGCGTTCACCCCTCCACTTT.

This chain connects TRBV7-2 to TRBJ1-4; 8 nucleotides match TRBD1. Trimming took 5 bases from V and 6 from J; bases not matched to a gene: 8. The CDR3 spans 15 residues. CDR1 and CDR2 (germline): SGHTA, FQGNSA. The CDR3 DNA is TGTGCCAGCAGCCCAAGACAGGGGATGGATGAAAAACTGTTTTTT. It is translated as CASSPRQGMDEKLFF.

This chain joins TRBV27 and TRBJ1-2, with a weak D call TRBD1 (5 bases). This CDR3 comprises 14 residues. From germline, CDR1 is MNHEY and CDR2 SMNVEV (reference sequence). The V and J ends lost 4 bases and 5 bases respectively, with 14 bases between them. The CDR3 loop is CASSSSGVEYGYTF. The CDR3 coding sequence is TGTGCCAGCAGTTCCTCGGGGGTCGAATATGGCTACACCTTC.

The V call is TRBV4-1, the J call TRBJ2-2, with 10 positions matching TRBD2. Germline CDR1 is MGHRA and CDR2 is YSYEKL. Trimming at V came to 2 bases and at J to 3 bases, leaving 3 bases not matched to a gene. This CDR3 has 16 amino acids. CDR3 amino acids: CASSQPSGSHTGELFF. The CDR3 DNA is TGCGCCAGCAGCCAACCTAGCGGGAGCCACACCGGGGAGCTGTTTTTT.

The chain carries TRBV27 and TRBJ2-7; 7 positions agree with TRBD1. CDR1 MNHEY and CDR2 SMNVEV come from the germline V gene (reference sequence). V trimming: 0 bases; J trimming: 3 bases; junction bases outside the gene matches: 8. The CDR3 is 16 residues long. CDR3 coding DNA: TGTGCCAGCAGTTTATCGTCGGTGTACAGGGGCTACGAGCAGTACTTC. Protein sequence: CASSLSSVYRGYEQYF.

The rearrangement links TRBV5-1 to TRBJ2-7; tentatively, D is TRBD2 (7 bases). Looked up from germline, CDR1 is SGHRS and CDR2 is YFSETQ. The length of the CDR3 is 15 residues. V was pared by 3 bases and J by 6 bases, with 19 bases between. The CDR3 DNA reads as TGCGCCAGCAGCTCCCTTGCGGGGGCACCCTGCGAGCAGTACTTC. Protein: CASSSLAGAPCEQYF.

The rearrangement links TRBV7-2 to TRBJ2-3; 8 bases line up with TRBD2. CDR1 SGHTA and CDR2 FQGNSA come from the germline V gene. CDR3 length equals 17 residues. Trimming at V came to 1 base and at J to 7 bases, leaving 13 bases not matched to a gene. The DNA of the CDR3 is TGTGCCAGCAGCTTAGGGGCGGGAGGACCCCGAGGCCATACGCAGTATTTT. This gives the protein CASSLGAGGPRGHTQYF.

This clone was counted a few times. The rearrangement joins TRBV19 to TRBJ1-4; D is perhaps TRBD1 (6 bases). The germline V gene encodes CDR1 LNHDA and CDR2 SQIVND (reference sequence). This CDR3 has 15 amino acids. V was shortened by 7 bases and J by 0 bases, with 12 bases between the two germline ends. The DNA of the CDR3 is TGTGCCAGTACCGGACAGAACTCAACTAATGAAAAACTGTTTTTT. Protein: CASTGQNSTNEKLFF.

V is TRBV5-6 and J is TRBJ2-7; 7 bases fit TRBD2. The CDR3 has 15 residues. V trimming: 1 base; J trimming: 0 bases; junction bases outside the gene matches: 4. The V gene's germline CDR1 is SGHDT and CDR2 YYEEEE. CDR3 sequence: CASSLWREFSYEQYF. The DNA of the CDR3 is TGTGCCAGCAGCTTGTGGCGGGAGTTCTCCTACGAGCAGTACTTC.

V gene TRBV6-1 combines with J gene TRBJ2-7, with 9 positions matching TRBD2. Germline V gene data show CDR1 as MNHNS and CDR2 as SASEGT. With 3 bases clipped from V and 3 bases from J, the junction kept 9 bases outside the gene matches. This CDR3 spans 16 amino acids. The chain's CDR3 is CASSEAGTSPYYEQYF. In DNA form, the CDR3 reads TGTGCCAGCAGTGAGGCGGGGACTAGCCCCTACTACGAGCAGTACTTC.

The V gene is TRBV2, the J gene TRBJ2-2, with D maybe TRBD2 (5 bases). In germline, CDR1 is SNHLY, CDR2 FYNNEI. The V and J ends lost 7 bases and 1 base respectively, with 10 bases between them. The CDR3 extends over 14 amino acids. CDR3 nucleotide sequence: TGTGCCAGCATCCGGACTCAGAACACCGGGGAGCTGTTTTTT. This gives the protein CASIRTQNTGELFF.

This chain's CDR3 is CASKTSGRGQETQYF. CDR3 bases: TGCGCCAGCAAGACTAGCGGGAGGGGGCAAGAGACCCAGTACTTC. The gene calls are TRBV5-1 and TRBJ2-5, with 14 positions matching TRBD2. This CDR3 is 15 amino acids long. V shed 6 bases and J 2 bases; nucleotides not matched to a gene: 3. Germline CDR1 SGHRS, CDR2 YFSETQ.

The chain joins TRBV6-5 to TRBJ2-7; 10 bases are shared with TRBD1. The germline V gene encodes CDR1 MNHEY and CDR2 SVGAGI. V dropped 1 base and J dropped 5; count of bases not matched to a gene: 8. This CDR3 is 16 amino acids long. The CDR3 sequence: CASSYLPTGGKDEQYF. CDR3 coding DNA: TGTGCCAGCAGTTACTTGCCGACAGGGGGCAAAGACGAGCAGTACTTC.

This chain connects TRBV6-4 to TRBJ1-3; 8 nucleotides match TRBD1. This CDR3 has 14 residues. CDR1 MRHNA and CDR2 SNTAGT come from the germline V gene. Trimming removed 7 bases from V and 0 bases from J; junction bases left unmatched: 2. DNA for the CDR3: TGTGCCAGCACGGACAGGGACTCTGGAAACACCATATATTTT. It specifies CASTDRDSGNTIYF.

CDR3 amino acids: CASKNLMGQAANYGYTF. The DNA for the CDR3 is TGTGCCAGCAAAAACCTGATGGGGCAAGCAGCTAACTATGGCTACACCTTC. The rearrangement uses TRBV5-4 and TRBJ1-2; the D gene is possibly TRBD1 (5 bases). Trimming pared 6 bases from V and 0 bases from J, leaving 21 bases between. The CDR3 length is 17 residues. From germline, CDR1 is SGHNT and CDR2 YYREEE (reference sequence). The variable domain in full, with the rest retrieved from reference TRBV5-4 and TRBJ1-2, is ETGVTQSPTHLIKTRGQQVTLRCSSQSGHNTVSWYQQALGQGPQFIFQYYREEENGRGNFPPRFSGLQFPNYSSELNVNALELDDSALYLCASKNLMGQAANYGYTFGSGTRLTVV.